This T cell receptor (beta chain) was sequenced for a study of blood T cell repertoires in COVID-19. Assay: immunoSEQ multiplex PCR; the TCRdb copy retains only in-frame clones and omits some. The sample has 150,000 to 200,000 clones, around 81% seen once. This CDR3 region has 15 residues. Germline CDR1 MDHEN, CDR2 SYDVKM. V lost 4 bases, J lost 6 bases, and 18 bases lay in between. The specimen sequenced was peripheral blood. The sequence was obtained from a man aged 55 to 70 with active or convalescent COVID-19. This rearrangement joins TRBV28 to TRBJ2-5, with a possible D match to TRBD2 (6 bases). The CDR3 bases are TGTGCCAGCAGTTCCCCCCTTGCGGGGTTAAAGACCCAGTACTTC. It specifies CASSSPLAGLKTQYF.